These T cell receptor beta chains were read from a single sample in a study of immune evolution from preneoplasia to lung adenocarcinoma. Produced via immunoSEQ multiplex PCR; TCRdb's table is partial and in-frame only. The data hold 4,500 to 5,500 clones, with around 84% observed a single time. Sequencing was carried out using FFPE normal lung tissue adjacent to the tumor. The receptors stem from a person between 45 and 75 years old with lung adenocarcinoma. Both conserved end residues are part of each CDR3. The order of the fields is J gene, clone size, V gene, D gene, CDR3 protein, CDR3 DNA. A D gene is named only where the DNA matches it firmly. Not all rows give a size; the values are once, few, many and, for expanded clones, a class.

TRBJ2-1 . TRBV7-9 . CASSPTGGTGYNEQFF TGTGCCAGCAGCCCCACCGGGGGCACGGGTTACAATGAGCAGTTCTTC
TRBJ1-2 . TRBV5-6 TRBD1 CASSEWDRDYGYTF TGTGCCAGCAGTGAATGGGACAGGGACTATGGCTACACCTTC
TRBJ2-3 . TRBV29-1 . CSVITPKSTDTQYF TGCAGCGTTATTACACCAAAGAGCACAGATACGCAGTATTTT
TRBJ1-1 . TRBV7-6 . CASSSTPDRYTEAFF TGTGCCAGCAGCTCCACCCCGGACAGATACACTGAAGCTTTCTTT
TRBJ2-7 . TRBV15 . CATSRGASVGSSEYEQYF TGTGCCACCAGCAGAGGGGCCTCGGTTGGCAGCAGCGAATACGAGCAGTACTTC
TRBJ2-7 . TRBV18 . CASSPPGSSRSYEQYF TGTGCCAGCTCACCACCGGGTTCCAGCCGATCCTACGAGCAGTACTTC
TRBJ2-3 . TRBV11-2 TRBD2 CASSAGTSGSSYTQYF TGTGCCAGCAGCGCTGGGACTAGCGGGAGTTCGTATACGCAGTATTTT
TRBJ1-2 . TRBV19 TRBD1 CASSKTRDSYGYTF TGTGCCAGTAGTAAAACCCGGGACAGCTATGGCTACACCTTC
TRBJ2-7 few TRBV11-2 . CASSLQSRGYEQYF TGTGCCAGCAGCTTACAGAGCCGGGGCTACGAGCAGTACTTC
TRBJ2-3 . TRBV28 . CASSFVAGTDTQYF TGTGCCAGCAGTTTCGTGGCCGGCACAGATACGCAGTATTTT
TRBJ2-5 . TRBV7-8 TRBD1 CASSPLVTGPQETQYF TGTGCCAGCAGCCCCTTGGTGACAGGGCCCCAAGAGACCCAGTACTTC
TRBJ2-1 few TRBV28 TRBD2 CASSLRPGGTYNEQFF TGTGCCAGCAGTTTACGTCCGGGAGGGACCTACAATGAGCAGTTCTTC
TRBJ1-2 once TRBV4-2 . CASSQVGVSSNYGYTF TGTGCCAGCAGCCAAGTAGGGGTCAGCTCTAACTATGGCTACACCTTC
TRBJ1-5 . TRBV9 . CASSVGAGEGQPQHF TGTGCCAGCAGCGTAGGGGCAGGGGAGGGTCAGCCCCAGCATTTT
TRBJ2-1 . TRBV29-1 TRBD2 CSAGRALYNEQFF TGCAGCGCTGGGAGGGCCCTCTACAATGAGCAGTTCTTC
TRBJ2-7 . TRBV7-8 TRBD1 CASSLRGRGQGGYEQYF TGTGCCAGCAGCTTAAGGGGCCGGGGACAGGGAGGATACGAGCAGTACTTC
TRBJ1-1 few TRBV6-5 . CASRALNTEAFF TGTGCCAGCAGGGCTCTGAACACTGAAGCTTTCTTT
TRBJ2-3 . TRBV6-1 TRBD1 CASSEGQGDTDTQYF TGTGCCAGCAGTGAGGGACAGGGGGACACAGATACGCAGTATTTT